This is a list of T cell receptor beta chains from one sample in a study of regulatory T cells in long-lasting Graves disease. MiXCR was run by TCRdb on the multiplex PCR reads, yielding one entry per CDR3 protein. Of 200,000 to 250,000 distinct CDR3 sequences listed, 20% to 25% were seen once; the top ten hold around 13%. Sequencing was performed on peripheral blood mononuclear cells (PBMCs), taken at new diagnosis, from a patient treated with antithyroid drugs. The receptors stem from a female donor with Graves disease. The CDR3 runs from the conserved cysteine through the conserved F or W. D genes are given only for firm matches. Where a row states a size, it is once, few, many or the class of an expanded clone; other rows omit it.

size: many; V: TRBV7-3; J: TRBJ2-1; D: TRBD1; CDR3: CASSAAGQGYNEQFF; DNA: TGTGCCAGCAGCGCGGCGGGACAGGGCTACAATGAGCAGTTCTTC
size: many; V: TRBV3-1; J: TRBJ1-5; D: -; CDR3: CASSPSRVEQPQHF; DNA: TGTGCCAGCAGCCCAAGTCGGGTTGAGCAGCCCCAGCATTTT
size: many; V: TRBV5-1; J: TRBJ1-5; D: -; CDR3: CASSEGRSNQPQHF; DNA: TGCGCCAGCAGCGAGGGCCGCTCCAATCAGCCCCAGCATTTT
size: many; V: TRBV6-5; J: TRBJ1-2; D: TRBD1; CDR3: CASSYARTGLGYTF; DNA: TGTGCCAGCAGTTACGCGCGGACAGGGTTGGGCTACACCTTC
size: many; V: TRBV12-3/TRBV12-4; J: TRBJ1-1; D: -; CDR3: CASSFRPLNTEAFF; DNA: TGTGCCAGCAGTTTTAGGCCCCTGAACACTGAAGCTTTCTTT
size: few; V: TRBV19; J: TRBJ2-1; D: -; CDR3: CASSATGGNEQFF; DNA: TGTGCCAGTAGTGCGACCGGGGGAAATGAGCAGTTCTTC
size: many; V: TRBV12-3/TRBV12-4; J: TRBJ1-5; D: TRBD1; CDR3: CASSLGQGGNQPQHF; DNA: TGTGCCAGCAGCCTGGGACAGGGAGGCAATCAGCCCCAGCATTTT
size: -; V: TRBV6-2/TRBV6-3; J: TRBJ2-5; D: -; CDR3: CASNADRDFLLETQYF; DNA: TGTGCCAGCAACGCGGACCGGGACTTCCTCCTTGAGACCCAGTACTTC
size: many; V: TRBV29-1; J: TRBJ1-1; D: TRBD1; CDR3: CSVNDRDRNVAEAFF; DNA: TGCAGCGTTAACGACCGGGACAGGAATGTTGCTGAAGCTTTCTTT
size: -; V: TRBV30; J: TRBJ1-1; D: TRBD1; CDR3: CAWSVMGQRNTEAFF; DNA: TGTGCCTGGAGTGTGATGGGACAGCGGAACACTGAAGCTTTCTTT
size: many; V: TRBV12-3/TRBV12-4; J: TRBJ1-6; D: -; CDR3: CASSATVTGSPLHF; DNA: TGTGCCAGCAGTGCGACAGTTACGGGTTCACCCCTCCACTTT
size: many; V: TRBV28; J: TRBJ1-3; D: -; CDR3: CASTPTATGRSGNTIYF; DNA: TGTGCCAGCACCCCAACCGCGACAGGCCGCTCTGGAAACACCATATATTTT
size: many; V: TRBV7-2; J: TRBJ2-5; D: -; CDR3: CASSLSRETQYF; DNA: TGTGCCAGCAGCTTATCCCGGGAGACCCAGTACTTC
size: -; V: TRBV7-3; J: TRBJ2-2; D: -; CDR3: CASRPPGAINTGELFF; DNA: TGTGCCAGCAGACCTCCCGGAGCGATAAACACCGGGGAGCTGTTTTTT
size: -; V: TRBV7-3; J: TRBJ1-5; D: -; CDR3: CASSQDRYGNQPQHF; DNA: TGTGCCAGCAGCCAAGACCGATACGGCAATCAGCCCCAGCATTTT
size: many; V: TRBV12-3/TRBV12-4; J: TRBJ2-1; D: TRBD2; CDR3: CASTSGRAYNEQFF; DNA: TGTGCCAGCACGAGCGGGAGGGCCTACAATGAGCAGTTCTTC
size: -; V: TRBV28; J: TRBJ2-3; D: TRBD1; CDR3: CASRFRDRGSDTQYF; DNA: TGTGCCAGCAGATTTCGGGACAGGGGAAGTGATACGCAGTATTTT
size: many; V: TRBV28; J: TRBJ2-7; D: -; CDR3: CASSPGQAHYEQYF; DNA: TGTGCCAGCAGTCCGGGACAAGCACACTACGAGCAGTACTTC
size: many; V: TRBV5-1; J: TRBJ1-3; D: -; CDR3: CASSRTPSGNTIYF; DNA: TGCGCCAGCAGCAGGACCCCCTCTGGAAACACCATATATTTT
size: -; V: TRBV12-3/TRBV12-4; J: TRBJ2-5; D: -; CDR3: CASSLRRQQETQYF; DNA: TGTGCCAGCAGTTTAAGACGTCAACAAGAGACCCAGTACTTC
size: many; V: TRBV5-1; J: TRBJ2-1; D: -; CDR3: CASSLAILREQFF; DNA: TGCGCCAGCAGCTTGGCGATATTGCGCGAGCAGTTCTTC
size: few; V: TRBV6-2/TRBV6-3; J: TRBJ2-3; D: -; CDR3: CASSYPGLTGVF; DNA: TGTGCCAGCAGTTATCCGGGACTCACGGGGGTTTTT
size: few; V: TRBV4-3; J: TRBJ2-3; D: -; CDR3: CASSQEYTGTDTQYF; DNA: TGCGCCAGCAGCCAAGAGTACACCGGCACAGATACGCAGTATTTT
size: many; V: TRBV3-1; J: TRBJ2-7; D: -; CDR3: CASSHVNYLEQYF; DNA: TGTGCCAGCAGCCATGTTAATTATCTCGAGCAGTACTTC
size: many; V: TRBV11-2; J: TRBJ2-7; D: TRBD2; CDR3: CASSLSRTFGTSGGEDYEQYF; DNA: TGTGCCAGCAGCTTGAGCCGGACGTTCGGGACTAGCGGGGGGGAAGACTACGAGCAGTACTTC
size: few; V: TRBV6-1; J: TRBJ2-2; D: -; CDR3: CASRNPGELFF; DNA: TGTGCCAGCCGAAACCCCGGGGAGCTGTTTTTT
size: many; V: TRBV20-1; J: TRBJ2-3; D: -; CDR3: CSARVAGADTQYF; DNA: TGCAGTGCTAGAGTGGCCGGCGCAGATACGCAGTATTTT
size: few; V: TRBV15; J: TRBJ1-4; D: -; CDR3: CATSRGTNEKLFF; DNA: TGTGCCACCAGTCGAGGGACTAATGAAAAACTGTTTTTT
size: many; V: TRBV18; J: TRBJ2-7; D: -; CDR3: CASSPNYSGYEQYF; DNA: TGTGCCAGCTCACCAAACTACTCCGGCTACGAGCAGTACTTC
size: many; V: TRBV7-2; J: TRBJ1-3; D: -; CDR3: CASSRWGGSGNTIYF; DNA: TGTGCCAGCAGCCGCTGGGGCGGCTCTGGAAACACCATATATTTT
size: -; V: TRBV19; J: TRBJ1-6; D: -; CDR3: CASKGPNSPLHF; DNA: TGTGCCAGTAAAGGACCGAATTCACCCCTCCACTTT
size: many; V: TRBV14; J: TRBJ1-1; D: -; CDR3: CASSRGYGNTEAFF; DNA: TGTGCCAGCAGCCGCGGTTACGGGAACACTGAAGCTTTCTTT
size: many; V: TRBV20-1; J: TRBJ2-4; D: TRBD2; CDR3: CSAFTSGGSVHIQYF; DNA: TGCAGTGCATTTACTAGCGGGGGTTCCGTTCACATTCAGTACTTC
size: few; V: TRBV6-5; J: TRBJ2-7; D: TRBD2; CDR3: CASSYSSGTFYEQYF; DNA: TGTGCCAGCAGTTACTCGAGCGGGACCTTTTACGAGCAGTACTTC
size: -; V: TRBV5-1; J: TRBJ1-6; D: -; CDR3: CASSPNTASPLHF; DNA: TGCGCCAGCAGCCCGAATACGGCTTCACCCCTCCACTTT
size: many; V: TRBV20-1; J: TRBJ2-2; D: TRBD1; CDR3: CSASLQGFTGELFF; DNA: TGCAGTGCTAGTTTACAGGGGTTCACCGGGGAGCTGTTTTTT
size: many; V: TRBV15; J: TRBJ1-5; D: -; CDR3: CATSTSGLGNQPQHF; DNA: TGTGCCACCAGCACCTCAGGGCTCGGCAATCAGCCCCAGCATTTT
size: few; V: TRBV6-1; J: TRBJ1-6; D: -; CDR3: CASPGRDGGNSPLHF; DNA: TGTGCCAGCCCGGGCCGGGACGGGGGTAATTCACCCCTCCACTTT